This T cell receptor (beta chain) was identified during a study of OX40 agonist ivuxolimab in advanced cancers. Measured with immunoSEQ multiplex PCR; TCRdb has only the in-frame clones, and not every one. The sample has some 66,000 clones; around 85% are singletons. The CDR3 is made up of 14 amino acids. The V gene's germline CDR1 is MDHEN and CDR2 SYDVKM. V was cut by 2 bases and J by 1 base, with 8 bases left in between. The receptor comes from an adult with an advanced solid tumor such as melanoma, head and neck, liver or kidney cancer. The sample was CD4+ or CD8+ T cells sorted from blood, taken in a trial of the OX40 agonist ivuxolimab. The V call is TRBV28, the J call TRBJ1-1; no reliable D call. The CDR3 region is CASSLSGGNTEAFF. The CDR3 nucleotides are TGTGCCAGCAGTTTAAGTGGTGGGAACACTGAAGCTTTCTTT.